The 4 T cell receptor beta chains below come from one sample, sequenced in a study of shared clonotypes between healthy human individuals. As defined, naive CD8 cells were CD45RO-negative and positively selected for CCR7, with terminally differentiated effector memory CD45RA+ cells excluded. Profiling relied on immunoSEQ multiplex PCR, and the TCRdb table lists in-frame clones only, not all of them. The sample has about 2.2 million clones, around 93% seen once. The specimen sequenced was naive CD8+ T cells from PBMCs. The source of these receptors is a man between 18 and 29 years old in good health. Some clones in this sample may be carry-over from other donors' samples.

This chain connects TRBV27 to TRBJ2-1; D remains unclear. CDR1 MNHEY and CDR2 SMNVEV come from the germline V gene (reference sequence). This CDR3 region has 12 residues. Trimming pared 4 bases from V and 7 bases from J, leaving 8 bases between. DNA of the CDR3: TGTGCCAGCAGTTCCGACTTGAATGAGCAGTTCTTC. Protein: CASSSDLNEQFF.

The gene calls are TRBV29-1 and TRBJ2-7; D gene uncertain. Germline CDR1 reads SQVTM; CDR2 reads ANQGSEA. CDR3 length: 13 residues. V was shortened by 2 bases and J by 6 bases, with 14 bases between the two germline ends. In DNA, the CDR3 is TGCAGCGTTGAAAGAGGTCGGGCTGGCGAGCAGTACTTC. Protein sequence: CSVERGRAGEQYF.

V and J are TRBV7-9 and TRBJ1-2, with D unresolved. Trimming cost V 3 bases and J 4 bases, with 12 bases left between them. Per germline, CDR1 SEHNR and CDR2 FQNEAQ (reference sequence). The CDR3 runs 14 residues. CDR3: CASSFSPRRYGYTF. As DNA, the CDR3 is TGTGCCAGCAGCTTCAGTCCGCGGCGCTATGGCTACACCTTC. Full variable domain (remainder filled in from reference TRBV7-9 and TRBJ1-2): DTGVSQNPRHKITKRGQNVTFRCDPISEHNRLYWYRQTLGQGPEFLTYFQNEAQLEKSRLLSDRFSAERPKGSFSTLEIQRTEQGDSAMYLCASSFSPRRYGYTFGSGTRLTVV.

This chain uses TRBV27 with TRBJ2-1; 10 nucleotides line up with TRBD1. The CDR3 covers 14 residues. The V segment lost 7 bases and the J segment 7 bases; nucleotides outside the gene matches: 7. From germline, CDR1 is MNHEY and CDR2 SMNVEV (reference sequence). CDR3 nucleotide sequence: TGTGCCAGCACGACAGGGGGCGGTCATAATGAGCAGTTCTTC. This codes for CASTTGGGHNEQFF.